This T cell receptor (beta chain) was profiled in a study of blood T cell repertoires in COVID-19. The wider study: Samples of COVID-19 (acute and convalescent) were obtained from the United States, Italy and Spain.

Profiled with immunoSEQ multiplex PCR; TCRdb holds only in-frame clones, not every one. The sample holds 300,000 or so clones; around 89% are singletons and the top ten take nearly 6.5%. Sequencing was performed on peripheral blood. The source is a man aged 18 to 35 who had recovered from COVID-19.

CDR3 nucleotide sequence: TGTGCCAGCAGCTTAGCTCCCGGGGGGGCCTTCACAGATACGCAGTATTTT. Amino acids: CASSLAPGGAFTDTQYF. This chain connects TRBV13 to TRBJ2-3, with 8 bases aligning to TRBD2. V shed 1 base, J shed 2 bases, and the junction held 8 bases outside the gene matches. This CDR3 contains 17 residues. The germline V gene encodes CDR1 PRHDT and CDR2 FYEKMQ (reference sequence).